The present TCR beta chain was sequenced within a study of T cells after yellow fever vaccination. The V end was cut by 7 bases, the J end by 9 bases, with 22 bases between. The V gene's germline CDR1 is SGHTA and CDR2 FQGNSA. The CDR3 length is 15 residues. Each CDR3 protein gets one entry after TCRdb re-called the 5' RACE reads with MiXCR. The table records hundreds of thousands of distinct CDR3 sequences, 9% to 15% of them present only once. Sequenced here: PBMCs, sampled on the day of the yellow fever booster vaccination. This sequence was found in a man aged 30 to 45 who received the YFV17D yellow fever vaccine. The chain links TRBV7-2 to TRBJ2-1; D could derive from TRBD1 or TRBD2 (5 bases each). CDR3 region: CASILTGTPRGEQFF. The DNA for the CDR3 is TGTGCCAGCATCTTGACCGGGACCCCAAGGGGTGAGCAGTTCTTC.